These T cell receptor beta chains were read from a single sample in a study of Ad26.COV2.S vaccination and SARS-CoV-2 variants. Clones were read by immunoSEQ multiplex PCR, and TCRdb kept only the in-frame ones, dropping some. The sample contains more than 300,000 clones, more than 70% of which appear only once. The sample here was peripheral blood, taken in a trial of Ad26.COV2.S vaccine versus placebo. These receptor sequences come from a person aged 18-60 years who received the Ad26.COV2.S COVID-19 vaccine or a placebo. The CDR3 runs from the conserved cysteine through the conserved F or W. The order of the fields is V gene, clone size, J gene, D gene, CDR3 protein, CDR3 DNA. The D gene is left open where the match is weak. Clone size is stated in some rows and not others, as once, few, many or a class when expanded.

TRBV6-5,NA,TRBJ1-2,NA,CASSMTVVMDYTF,TGTGCCAGCAGTATGACAGTTGTGATGGACTACACCTTC
TRBV5-1,NA,TRBJ1-1,TRBD1,CASSPYRGHTEAFF,TGCGCCAGCAGCCCCTACAGGGGGCACACTGAAGCTTTCTTT
TRBV11-2,NA,TRBJ2-7,NA,CASSLERGSGQYF,TGTGCCAGCAGCTTAGAACGGGGGTCTGGGCAGTACTTC
TRBV4-2,NA,TRBJ2-7,TRBD1,CASSQEGQQNYEQYF,TGTGCCAGCAGCCAAGAGGGACAGCAAAACTACGAGCAGTACTTC
TRBV9,NA,TRBJ2-1,NA,CASSVVLQAEQFF,TGTGCCAGCAGCGTAGTTCTCCAAGCGGAGCAGTTCTTC
TRBV11-3,NA,TRBJ2-2,TRBD1,CASSYRTGANTGELFF,TGTGCCAGCAGCTACCGGACAGGGGCTAACACCGGGGAGCTGTTTTTT
TRBV18,NA,TRBJ2-2,TRBD2,CASSPTSGGPYGELFF,TGTGCCAGCTCACCAACAAGCGGGGGGCCCTACGGGGAGCTGTTTTTT
TRBV19,NA,TRBJ1-4,NA,CASRSWGETTNEKLFF,TGTGCCAGTAGATCTTGGGGAGAAACAACTAATGAAAAACTGTTTTTT
TRBV7-2,NA,TRBJ1-2,NA,CASSFYAGDGYTF,TGTGCCAGCAGCTTTTATGCAGGGGATGGCTACACCTTC
TRBV19,once,TRBJ2-7,NA,CASSIGGAYEQYF,TGTGCCAGTAGTATAGGGGGGGCGTACGAGCAGTACTTC
TRBV4-3,NA,TRBJ2-7,TRBD1,CASSQGTGNEQYF,TGCGCCAGCAGCCAGGGGACAGGGAACGAGCAGTACTTC
TRBV12-3/TRBV12-4,NA,TRBJ1-2,NA,CASSPRQNYGYTF,TGTGCCAGCAGTCCTCGGCAGAACTATGGCTACACCTTC
TRBV6-2/TRBV6-3,NA,TRBJ2-7,NA,CASSRPYRVGNSYEQYF,TGTGCCAGCAGCCGTCCCTACAGGGTCGGGAACTCCTACGAGCAGTACTTC
TRBV7-2,NA,TRBJ1-6,NA,CASSPHRSAGSGSPLHF,TGTGCCAGCAGCCCCCATCGATCCGCCGGCTCTGGGTCACCCCTCCACTTT
TRBV18,NA,TRBJ2-7,NA,CASSSTGVEDEQYF,TGTGCCAGCTCCTCCACAGGAGTCGAGGACGAGCAGTACTTC
TRBV5-1,NA,TRBJ1-2,NA,CASSLALGDYGYTF,TGCGCCAGCAGCTTGGCCCTAGGAGACTATGGCTACACCTTC
TRBV5-4,once,TRBJ2-3,NA,CASSFGTPGYTDTQYF,TGTGCCAGCAGCTTCGGGACTCCGGGATACACAGATACGCAGTATTTT
TRBV29-1,NA,TRBJ2-1,NA,CSVESGYNEQFF,TGCAGCGTTGAATCCGGCTACAATGAGCAGTTCTTC
TRBV19,NA,TRBJ2-5,NA,CASSIGAGAFQETQYF,TGTGCCAGTAGTATAGGTGCAGGGGCGTTTCAAGAGACCCAGTACTTC
TRBV6-5,once,TRBJ1-5,TRBD1,CASTTGDQPQHF,TGTGCCAGCACGACAGGGGATCAGCCCCAGCATTTT
TRBV3-1/TRBV3-2,NA,TRBJ2-3,TRBD2,CASSSLAGRTDTQYF,TGTGCCAGCAGCTCACTAGCGGGGAGGACAGATACGCAGTATTTT
TRBV7-3,NA,TRBJ1-3,NA,CASSSSGPLSSGNTIYF,TGTGCCAGCAGCTCGTCCGGGCCTCTGAGCTCTGGAAACACCATATATTTT
TRBV19,NA,TRBJ1-4,TRBD1,CASSTYRDRGFNEKLFF,TGTGCCAGTAGCACTTACCGGGACAGGGGATTTAATGAAAAACTGTTTTTT
TRBV5-5,NA,TRBJ2-1,TRBD2,CASTIVPGGALNYNEQFF,TGTGCCAGCACGATCGTACCCGGGGGGGCTCTCAACTACAATGAGCAGTTCTTC
TRBV6-1,once,TRBJ1-5,NA,CASSDLQGPLNQPQHF,TGTGCCAGCAGTGATTTGCAGGGCCCACTCAATCAGCCCCAGCATTTT
TRBV19,NA,TRBJ1-1,NA,CASSIEAGRATEAFF,TGTGCCAGTAGTATAGAAGCAGGTAGGGCTACTGAAGCTTTCTTT
TRBV27,few,TRBJ2-7,NA,CASSLSMFGAQKPYEQYF,TGTGCCAGCAGTTTATCGATGTTTGGGGCACAGAAACCCTACGAGCAGTACTTC
TRBV3-1/TRBV3-2,NA,TRBJ2-5,NA,CASSQMGPQYF,TGTGCCAGCAGCCAGATGGGTCCCCAGTACTTC
TRBV18,NA,TRBJ2-7,TRBD2,CASSRAGGDSYEQYF,TGTGCCAGCTCACGGGCGGGGGGGGACTCCTACGAGCAGTACTTC
TRBV15,NA,TRBJ2-2,NA,CATSRDNTGTGELFF,TGTGCCACCAGCAGAGATAATACGGGCACCGGGGAGCTGTTTTTT
TRBV5-1,once,TRBJ2-5,NA,CASSLIGGEGETQYF,TGCGCCAGCAGCTTGATTGGGGGCGAGGGGGAGACCCAGTACTTC
TRBV6-5,NA,TRBJ1-4,NA,CASRNGPATNEKLFF,TGTGCCAGCAGGAACGGTCCCGCAACTAATGAAAAACTGTTTTTT
TRBV23-1,NA,TRBJ1-2,NA,CASSQFIQEQFYTF,TGCGCCAGCAGTCAATTCATTCAGGAGCAATTCTACACCTTC
TRBV6-2/TRBV6-3,NA,TRBJ1-5,TRBD1,CASSWTGTSNQPQHF,TGTGCCAGCAGTTGGACAGGGACCAGCAATCAGCCCCAGCATTTT
TRBV6-5,NA,TRBJ1-2,NA,CASSRTALYGYTF,TGTGCCAGCAGTCGGACAGCCCTCTATGGCTACACCTTC
TRBV2,NA,TRBJ1-1,TRBD1,CASRRDGTGAGGTEAFF,TGTGCCAGCAGGAGGGATGGGACAGGGGCTGGTGGGACTGAAGCTTTCTTT
TRBV5-1,few,TRBJ1-6,TRBD1,CASSLETGGNSPLHF,TGCGCCAGCAGCTTGGAGACAGGGGGTAATTCACCCCTCCACTTT
TRBV19,NA,TRBJ1-2,NA,CASSGAGDLGYGYTF,TGTGCCAGTTCCGGGGCAGGGGATCTGGGCTATGGCTACACCTTC
TRBV10-3,NA,TRBJ2-7,NA,CAISVGAETYEQYF,TGTGCCATCAGTGTAGGGGCGGAAACTTACGAGCAGTACTTC
TRBV27,NA,TRBJ2-1,NA,CASSSYLRLGNEQFF,TGTGCCAGCAGTTCATACCTTCGCCTTGGCAATGAGCAGTTCTTC
TRBV18,NA,TRBJ1-2,NA,CASSPPLRGGNGYTF,TGTGCCAGCTCACCACCGTTGCGGGGAGGGAACGGCTACACCTTC